This T cell receptor (beta chain) was profiled in a study of PD-1 blockade in classical Hodgkin lymphoma. As for time point: cycle 4 day 1 (C4D1), after about 6 weeks of nivolumab. Every patient experienced relapse after autologous stem cell transplantation, and brentuximab vedotin exposure varied. Out of thawed PBMCs, magnetic negative selection purified CD4+ T cells. Assay used: immunoSEQ multiplex PCR; TCRdb lists only in-frame clones, some missing. Among 4,000 to 6,000 clones listed, approximately 80% were seen once. The V and J ends lost 11 bases and 5 bases respectively, with 13 bases between them. Germline loops: CDR1 SGHTA, CDR2 FQGTGA. The CDR3 loop spans 11 amino acids.

This TCR was recovered from a human donor with classical Hodgkin lymphoma. This chain connects TRBV7-3 to TRBJ2-7, with a tentative D call TRBD2 (6 bases). The specimen was CD4+ T cells from blood, collected before the fourth cycle of nivolumab. The CDR3 nucleotides are TGTGCCGGCGACGGGAGCGACGAGCAGTACTTC. This encodes CAGDGSDEQYF. Drawing the rest from reference TRBV7-3 and TRBJ2-7, the complete variable domain is GAGVSQTPSNKVTEKGKYVELRCDPISGHTALYWYRQSLGQGPEFLIYFQGTGAADDSGLPNDRFFAVRPEGSVSTLKIQRTERGDSAVYLCAGDGSDEQYFGPGTRLTVT.